This record looks at one T cell receptor (beta chain) sequence and its context. An end of the junction does not agree with germline; a read error may underlie this. The entry originates in a study of blood T cells in healthy people across ages. This CDR3 comprises 15 residues. Looked up from germline, CDR1 is DFQATT and CDR2 is SNEGSKA (reference sequence). The authors ran a second PCR of about 7 to 11 cycles using a sample-barcoded 5' primer and a J-beta primer mix. MiXCR was run by TCRdb on the 5' RACE reads, yielding one entry per CDR3 protein. The sample yields 850,000 to 1,100,000 distinct CDR3 sequences, roughly two fifths seen once.

The specimen was blood. This receptor was obtained from a young man in good health. The chain recombines TRBV20-1 with TRBJ2-4; 7 bases are a match to TRBD1. The CDR3 bases are TGCAGTGCTGGAGAACAGGGGCGCCGCAAAAACATTCAGTACTTC. It yields the protein CSAGEQGRRKNIQYF.